This passage covers 3 T cell receptor beta chains from one sample sequenced in a study of cytomegalovirus exposure and HLA in healthy donors. PCR used 60 Vbeta primers and 13 Jbeta primers. TCRdb's table, derived via immunoSEQ multiplex PCR, lists solely in-frame clones and lacks some. The sample lists over 95,000 clones, around 77% occurring once. The specimen sequenced was PBMCs. The source is a woman under 40 in good health and CMV-seropositive.

V is TRBV18 and J is TRBJ1-4, with D unclear. Trimming cost V 2 bases and J 7 bases, with 8 bases left between them. Germline values: CDR1 KGHSH, CDR2 LQKENI. The CDR3 runs 13 residues. The CDR3 reads CASSPIASEKLFF. DNA for the CDR3: TGTGCCAGCTCACCAATCGCGAGTGAAAAACTGTTTTTT.

V is TRBV10-3 and J is TRBJ2-1; TRBD2 agrees at 13 bases. V gave up 6 bases and J gave up 6 bases; unmatched junction bases: 5. The CDR3 contains 15 residues. Germline V gives CDR1 ENHRY, CDR2 SYGVKD. This chain's CDR3 is CAIRSTSGRANEQFF. CDR3 nucleotides: TGTGCCATCAGGAGTACTAGCGGGAGGGCCAATGAGCAGTTCTTC.

This clone was recorded once. The rearrangement links TRBV18 to TRBJ2-5; 11 nucleotides line up with TRBD1. From germline, CDR1 is KGHSH and CDR2 LQKENI. Unmatched junction bases numbered 13, after V lost 0 bases and J lost 13 bases. CDR3 size: 16 residues. CDR3 residues: CASSPPLGQGAPQLYF. In DNA, the CDR3 is TGTGCCAGCTCACCACCCCTTGGACAGGGGGCACCCCAGTTGTACTTC.